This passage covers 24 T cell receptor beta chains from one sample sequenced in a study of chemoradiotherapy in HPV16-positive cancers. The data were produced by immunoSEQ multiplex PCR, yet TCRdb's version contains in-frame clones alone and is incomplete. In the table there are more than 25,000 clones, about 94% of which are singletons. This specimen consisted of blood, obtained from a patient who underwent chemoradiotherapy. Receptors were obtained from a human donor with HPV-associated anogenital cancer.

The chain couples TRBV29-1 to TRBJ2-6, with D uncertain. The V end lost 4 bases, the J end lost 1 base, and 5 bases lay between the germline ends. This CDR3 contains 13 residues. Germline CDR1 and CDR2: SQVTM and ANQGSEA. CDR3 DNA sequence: TGCAGCGTTGCGACTTCTGGGGCCAACGTCCTGACTTTC. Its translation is CSVATSGANVLTF.

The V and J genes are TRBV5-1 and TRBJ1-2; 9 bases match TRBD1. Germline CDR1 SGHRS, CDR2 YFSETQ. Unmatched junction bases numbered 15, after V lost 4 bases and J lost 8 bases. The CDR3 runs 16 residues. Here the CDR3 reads CASSPEPGQGLGGYTF. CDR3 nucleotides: TGCGCCAGCAGCCCCGAACCGGGACAGGGATTGGGAGGCTACACCTTC. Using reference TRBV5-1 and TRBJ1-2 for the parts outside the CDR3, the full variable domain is KAGVTQTPRYLIKTRGQQVTLSCSPISGHRSVSWYQQTPGQGLQFLFEYFSETQRNKGNFPGRFSGRQFSNSRSEMNVSTLELGDSALYLCASSPEPGQGLGGYTFGSGTRLTVV.

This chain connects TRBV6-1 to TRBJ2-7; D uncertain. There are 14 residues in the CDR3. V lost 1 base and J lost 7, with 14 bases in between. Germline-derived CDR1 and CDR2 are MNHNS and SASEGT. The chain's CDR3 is CASSEEVARREQYF. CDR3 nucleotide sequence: TGTGCCAGCAGTGAAGAGGTGGCAAGAAGGGAGCAGTACTTC.

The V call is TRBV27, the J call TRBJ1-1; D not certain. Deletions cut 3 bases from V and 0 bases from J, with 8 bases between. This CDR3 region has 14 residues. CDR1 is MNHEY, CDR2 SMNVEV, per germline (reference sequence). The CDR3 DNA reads TGTGCCAGCAGTTTCAAGACCATGAACACTGAAGCTTTCTTT. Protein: CASSFKTMNTEAFF.

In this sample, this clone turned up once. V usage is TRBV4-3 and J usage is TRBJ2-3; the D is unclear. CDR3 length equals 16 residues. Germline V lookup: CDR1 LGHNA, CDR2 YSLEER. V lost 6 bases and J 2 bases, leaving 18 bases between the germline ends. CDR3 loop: CASSVISPSNTDTQYF. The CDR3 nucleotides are TGCGCCAGCAGTGTAATTTCCCCCTCCAACACAGATACGCAGTATTTT.

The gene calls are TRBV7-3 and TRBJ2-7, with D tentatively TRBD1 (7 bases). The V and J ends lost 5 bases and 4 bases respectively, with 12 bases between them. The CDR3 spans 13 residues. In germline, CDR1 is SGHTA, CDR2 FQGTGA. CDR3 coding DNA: TGTGCCAGCAGCCAGGGGGGCGGGTACGAGCAGTACTTC. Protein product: CASSQGGGYEQYF. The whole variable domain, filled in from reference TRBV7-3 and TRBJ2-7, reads GAGVSQTPSNKVTEKGKYVELRCDPISGHTALYWYRQSLGQGPEFLIYFQGTGAADDSGLPNDRFFAVRPEGSVSTLKIQRTERGDSAVYLCASSQGGGYEQYFGPGTRLTVT.

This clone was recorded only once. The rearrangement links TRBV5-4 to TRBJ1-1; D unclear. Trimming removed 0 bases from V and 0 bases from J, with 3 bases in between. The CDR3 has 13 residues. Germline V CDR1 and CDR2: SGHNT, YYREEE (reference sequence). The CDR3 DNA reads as TGTGCCAGCAGCTTGGACATGAACACTGAAGCTTTCTTT. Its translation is CASSLDMNTEAFF.

CDR3 sequence reads: CASSLRGEDRAAGQPQHF. The CDR3 DNA follows: TGTGCCAGCAGCTTACGGGGGGAGGACAGGGCTGCCGGCCAGCCCCAGCATTTT. The chain links TRBV7-8 to TRBJ1-5; 8 nucleotides align to TRBD1. Germline-derived CDR1 and CDR2 are SGHVS and FQNEAQ. The CDR3 contains 18 residues. The trim removed 2 bases at V and 7 bases at J, leaving 16 bases unmatched.

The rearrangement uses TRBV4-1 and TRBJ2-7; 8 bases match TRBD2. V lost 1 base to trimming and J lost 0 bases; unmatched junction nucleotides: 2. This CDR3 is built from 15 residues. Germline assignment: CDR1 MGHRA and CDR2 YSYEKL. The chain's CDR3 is CASSQGLAGSYEQYF. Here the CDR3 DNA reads TGCGCCAGCAGCCAAGGGCTAGCGGGCTCCTACGAGCAGTACTTC.

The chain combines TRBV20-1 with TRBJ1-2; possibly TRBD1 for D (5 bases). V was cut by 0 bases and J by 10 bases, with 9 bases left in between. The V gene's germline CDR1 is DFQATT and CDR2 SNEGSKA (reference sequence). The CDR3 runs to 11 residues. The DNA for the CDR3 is TGCAGTGCTAGAGATTCGGGGGACTACACCTTC. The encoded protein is CSARDSGDYTF.

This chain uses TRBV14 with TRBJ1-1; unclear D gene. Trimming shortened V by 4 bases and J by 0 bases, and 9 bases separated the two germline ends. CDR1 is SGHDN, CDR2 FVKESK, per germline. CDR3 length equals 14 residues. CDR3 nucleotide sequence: TGTGCCAGCAGCCTTGCCGGCATGAACACTGAAGCTTTCTTT. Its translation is CASSLAGMNTEAFF.

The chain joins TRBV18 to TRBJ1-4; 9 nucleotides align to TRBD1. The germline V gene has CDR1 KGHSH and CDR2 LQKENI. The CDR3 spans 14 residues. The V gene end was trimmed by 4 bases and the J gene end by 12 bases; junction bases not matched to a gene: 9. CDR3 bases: TGTGCCAGCTCACGGACAGGGGAGCGGACCGAACTGTTTTTT. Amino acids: CASSRTGERTELFF. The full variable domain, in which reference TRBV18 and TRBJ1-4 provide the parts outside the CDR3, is NAGVMQNPRHLVRRRGQEARLRCSPMKGHSHVYWYRQLPEEGLKFMVYLQKENIIDESGMPKERFSAEFPKEGPSILRIQQVVRGDSAAYFCASSRTGERTELFFGSGTQLSVL.

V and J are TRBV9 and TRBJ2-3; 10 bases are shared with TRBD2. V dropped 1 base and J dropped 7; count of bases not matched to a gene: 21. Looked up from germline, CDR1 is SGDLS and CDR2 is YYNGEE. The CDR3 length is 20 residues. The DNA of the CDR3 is TGTGCCAGCAGCGTAAGGTCTAGCGGGGGACAAGGAAGTAGTACCTATACGCAGTATTTT. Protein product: CASSVRSSGGQGSSTYTQYF.

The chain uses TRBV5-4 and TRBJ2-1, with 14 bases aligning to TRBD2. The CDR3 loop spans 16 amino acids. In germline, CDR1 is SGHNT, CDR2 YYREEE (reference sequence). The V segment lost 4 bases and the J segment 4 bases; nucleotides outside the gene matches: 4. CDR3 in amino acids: CASSRGTSGSYNEQFF. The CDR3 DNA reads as TGTGCCAGCAGCCGTGGGACTAGCGGGAGTTACAATGAGCAGTTCTTC.

DNA of the CDR3: TGTGCCAGCAGTTACATTGTAGGGGATGTTGGCTACACCTTC. Translation: CASSYIVGDVGYTF. The chain links TRBV6-5 to TRBJ1-2; D perhaps matches TRBD1 (5 bases). Germline V lookup: CDR1 MNHEY, CDR2 SVGAGI. The germline V and J ends were trimmed by 2 bases and 7 bases, with 14 bases remaining between them. The CDR3 totals 14 residues.

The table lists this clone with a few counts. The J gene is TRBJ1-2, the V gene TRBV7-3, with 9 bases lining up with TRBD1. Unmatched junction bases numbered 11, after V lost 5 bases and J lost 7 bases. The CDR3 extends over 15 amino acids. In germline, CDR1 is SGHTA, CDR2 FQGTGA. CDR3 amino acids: CASSTGTGIEGGYTF. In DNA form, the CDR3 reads TGTGCCAGCAGCACCGGGACAGGGATCGAGGGTGGCTACACCTTC.

CDR3 nucleotide sequence: TGCGCCAGCAGCTTACTGCTTCCAATCGATGAGCAGTTCTTC. As protein: CASSLLLPIDEQFF. The rearrangement joins TRBV5-1 to TRBJ2-1; unclear D gene. Trimming took 2 bases from V and 8 from J, leaving 14 bases between them. The CDR3 runs to 14 residues. Germline V gives CDR1 SGHRS, CDR2 YFSETQ.

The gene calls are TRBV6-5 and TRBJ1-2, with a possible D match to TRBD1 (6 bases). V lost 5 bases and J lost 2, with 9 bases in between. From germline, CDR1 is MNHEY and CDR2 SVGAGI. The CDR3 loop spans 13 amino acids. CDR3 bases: TGTGCCAGCAGTCTAACAGGGAACTATGGCTACACCTTC. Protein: CASSLTGNYGYTF.

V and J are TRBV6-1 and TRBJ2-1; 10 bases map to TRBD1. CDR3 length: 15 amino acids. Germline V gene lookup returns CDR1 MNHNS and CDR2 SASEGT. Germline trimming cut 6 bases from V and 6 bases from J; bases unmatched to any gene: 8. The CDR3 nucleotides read TGTGCCAGCAGCCCCGGGACAGGGGCCAGCAATGAGCAGTTCTTC. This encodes CASSPGTGASNEQFF.

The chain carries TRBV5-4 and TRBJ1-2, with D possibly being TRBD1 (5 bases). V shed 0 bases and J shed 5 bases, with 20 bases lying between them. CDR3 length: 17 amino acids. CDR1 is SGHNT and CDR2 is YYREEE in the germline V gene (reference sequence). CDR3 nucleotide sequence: TGTGCCAGCAGCTTGGGGGCGGGGCCAACCTCAGTATATGGCTACACCTTC. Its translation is CASSLGAGPTSVYGYTF.

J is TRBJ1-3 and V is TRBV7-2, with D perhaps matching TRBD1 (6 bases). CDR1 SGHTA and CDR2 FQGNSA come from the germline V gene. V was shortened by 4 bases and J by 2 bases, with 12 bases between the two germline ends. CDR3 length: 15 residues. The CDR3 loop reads CASSSQAGAGNTIYF. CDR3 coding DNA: TGTGCCAGCAGCTCACAGGCAGGGGCTGGAAACACCATATATTTT.

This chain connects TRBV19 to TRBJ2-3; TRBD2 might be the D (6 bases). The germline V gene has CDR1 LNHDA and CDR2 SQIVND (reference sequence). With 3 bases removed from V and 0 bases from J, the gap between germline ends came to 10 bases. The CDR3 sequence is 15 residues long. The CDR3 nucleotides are TGTGCCAGTAGTATGACCGGGAGAAGCACAGATACGCAGTATTTT. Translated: CASSMTGRSTDTQYF.

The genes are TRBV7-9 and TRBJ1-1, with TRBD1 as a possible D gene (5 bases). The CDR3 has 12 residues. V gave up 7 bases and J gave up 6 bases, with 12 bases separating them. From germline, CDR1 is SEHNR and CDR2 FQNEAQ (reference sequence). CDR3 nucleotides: TGTGCCAGCACCAATAAGGGACCTGAAGCTTTCTTT. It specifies CASTNKGPEAFF.

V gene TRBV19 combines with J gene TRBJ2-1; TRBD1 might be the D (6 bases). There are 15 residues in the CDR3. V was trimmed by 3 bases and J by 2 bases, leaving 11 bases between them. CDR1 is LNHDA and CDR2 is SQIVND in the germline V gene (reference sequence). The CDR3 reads CASSITGPTYNEQFF. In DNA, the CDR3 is TGTGCCAGTAGTATCACAGGGCCCACCTACAATGAGCAGTTCTTC.